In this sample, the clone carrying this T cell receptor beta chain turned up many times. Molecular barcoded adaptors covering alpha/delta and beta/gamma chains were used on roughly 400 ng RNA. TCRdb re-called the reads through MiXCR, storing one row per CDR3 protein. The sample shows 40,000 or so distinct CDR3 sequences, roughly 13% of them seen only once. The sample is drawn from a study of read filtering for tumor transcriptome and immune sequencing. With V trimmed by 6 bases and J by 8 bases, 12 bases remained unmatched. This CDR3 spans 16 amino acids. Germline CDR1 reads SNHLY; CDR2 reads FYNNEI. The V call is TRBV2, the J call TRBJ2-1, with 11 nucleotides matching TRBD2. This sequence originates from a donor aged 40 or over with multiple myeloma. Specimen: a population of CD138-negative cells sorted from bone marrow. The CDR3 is CASSRTSGPILDEQFF. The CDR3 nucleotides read TGTGCCAGCAGCCGGACTAGCGGGCCGATCCTGGATGAGCAGTTCTTC.